The source of this T cell receptor (beta chain) is a study of T-cell memory formation after mild COVID-19. Study-wide points: The study found contracting CD4+ clones mainly in CM and EM and contracting CD8+ clones in EMRA. Clones shrinking between day 15 and 85 showed a balanced CD4/CD8 split, and those that grew later tilted toward CD4+.

The ends were cut back, 4 bases at V and 4 bases at J, with 11 bases in the middle. The germline CDR1 and CDR2 sequences are SEHNR and FQNEAQ (reference sequence). CDR3 length: 14 amino acids. On this clonotype itself: Its antigen is unknown.

MiXCR was run by TCRdb on the 5' RACE reads, yielding one entry per CDR3 protein. There are under 200,000 distinct CDR3 sequences in the sample; about a third occur only once, and about 12% lies in the top ten. The receptor was derived from an adult woman who had mild COVID-19 (a few samples of this study predate the infection). Cell type and time point are not known. The specimen was PBMCs or a T cell subset sorted from them (not recorded which). This chain connects TRBV7-9 to TRBJ2-1, with D unclear. DNA for the CDR3: TGTGCCAGCAGCTCGCTGCGCCCGTACAATGAGCAGTTCTTC. It encodes CASSSLRPYNEQFF.